One and the same sample provided the 14 T cell receptor beta chains below, sequenced in a study of T cells in localized non-small cell lung cancer (dated by TCRdb to 2018 to 2020). The protocol used for the library was the immunoSEQ multiplex PCR assay. The immuneACCESS repertoire file appears here via TCRdb, limited to in-frame rearrangements. These files lack a portion of the clones; in checked studies, under half of the deficit traces to unresolved V genes, and the cause of the others is not known. The sample has over 25,000 clones on record, 78% of them singletons. The ten biggest clones cover roughly a third of the sample. Here the sequenced sample was peripheral blood, taken before any cancer treatment. All receptors come from a male donor at least 60 years old with stage II squamous cell lung carcinoma.

The gene calls are TRBV11-2 and TRBJ1-4, with no clear D. CDR3 length: 14 amino acids. Trimming shortened V by 0 bases and J by 4 bases, and 6 bases separated the two germline ends. Germline V CDR1 and CDR2: SGHAT, FQNNGV. The CDR3: CASSLDQYNEKLFF. The CDR3 DNA reads as TGTGCCAGCAGCTTAGATCAGTATAATGAAAAACTGTTTTTT. The full variable domain, completed using reference TRBV11-2 and TRBJ1-4, is EAGVAQSPRYKIIEKRQSVAFWCNPISGHATLYWYQQILGQGPKLLIQFQNNGVVDDSQLPKDRFSAERLKGVDSTLKIQPAKLEDSAVYLCASSLDQYNEKLFFGSGTQLSVL.

The chain joins TRBV11-1 to TRBJ2-5; TRBD1 is a possible D gene (6 bases). Germline assignment: CDR1 SGHAT and CDR2 FQDESV (reference sequence). CDR3 length: 14 amino acids. V was shortened by 5 bases and J by 0 bases, with 10 bases between the two germline ends. In DNA form, the CDR3 reads TGTGCCAGCAGCCGTGACAGGTACCAAGAGACCCAGTACTTC. Protein product: CASSRDRYQETQYF. The whole variable domain, filled in from reference TRBV11-1 and TRBJ2-5, reads EAEVAQSPRYKITEKSQAVAFWCDPISGHATLYWYRQILGQGPELLVQFQDESVVDDSQLPKDRFSAERLKGVDSTLKIQPAELGDSAMYLCASSRDRYQETQYFGPGTRLLVL.

This clone is a singleton in its sample. V gene TRBV7-8 combines with J gene TRBJ1-3; a weak D match, TRBD1 (6 bases). Trimming stripped 5 bases from V and 2 bases from J, with 19 bases between. Germline CDR1 reads SGHVS; CDR2 reads FQNEAQ. The CDR3 contains 17 residues. CDR3 sequence (DNA): TGTGCCAGCAGCCCTCTCGGGGGCACAGGCGCTGGAAACACCATATATTTT. This encodes CASSPLGGTGAGNTIYF.

The chain uses TRBV11-3 and TRBJ2-2; D might be TRBD2 (5 bases). This CDR3 contains 15 residues. Germline V CDR1 and CDR2: SGHNT, YENEEA. V lost 2 bases, J lost 4 bases, and 11 bases lay in between. CDR3 sequence (DNA): TGTGCCAGCAGCTTAAGCGGTATGGGCACCGGGGAGCTGTTTTTT. Protein sequence: CASSLSGMGTGELFF. The full variable domain, in which reference TRBV11-3 and TRBJ2-2 provide the parts outside the CDR3, is EAGVVQSPRYKIIEKKQPVAFWCNPISGHNTLYWYLQNLGQGPELLIRYENEEAVDDSQLPKDRFSAERLKGVDSTLKIQPAELGDSAVYLCASSLSGMGTGELFFGEGSRLTVL.

This chain uses TRBV7-2 with TRBJ2-1; 13 positions match TRBD2. V shed 0 bases, J shed 6 bases, and the junction held 5 bases outside the gene matches. The CDR3 consists of 17 residues. Per the germline V gene, CDR1 is SGHTA and CDR2 is FQGNSA. CDR3 region: CASSLAGGTSGTNEQFF. CDR3 bases: TGTGCCAGCAGCTTAGCGGGTGGGACTAGCGGGACCAATGAGCAGTTCTTC.

The chain joins TRBV30 to TRBJ2-7; D is possibly TRBD2 (5 bases). V was shortened by 4 bases and J by 3 bases, with 13 bases between the two germline ends. The CDR3 has 13 residues. Germline assignment: CDR1 GTSNPN and CDR2 SVGIG (reference sequence). The chain's CDR3 is CAWNLERVYEQYF. The CDR3 DNA reads TGTGCCTGGAATCTGGAGAGGGTCTACGAGCAGTACTTC.

This clone is medium-sized in the sample. The J gene is TRBJ2-7, the V gene TRBV30; D is possibly TRBD1 (6 bases). Trimming took off 0 bases at V and 6 bases at J, with 21 bases between the two ends. The germline CDR1 and CDR2 sequences are GTSNPN and SVGIG (reference sequence). The CDR3 has 16 residues. The CDR3 nucleotides are TGTGCCTGGAGTGTATTGTGGGGGCGCGGAATCGGCGAGCAGTACTTC. This codes for CAWSVLWGRGIGEQYF.

This chain uses TRBV6-1 with TRBJ2-1, with 9 bases that match TRBD2. The CDR3 has 16 residues. The germline CDR1 and CDR2 sequences are MNHNS and SASEGT. V lost 2 bases and J lost 10; bases outside the gene matches: 12. DNA for the CDR3: TGTGCCAGCAGTGAATTCTCGGTTGCGGGAGGGGGAGAGCAGTTCTTC. This translates into CASSEFSVAGGGEQFF.

This clone has just a few counts. The rearrangement joins TRBV30 to TRBJ1-1; 7 bases agree with TRBD1. Per the germline V gene, CDR1 is GTSNPN and CDR2 is SVGIG (reference sequence). The CDR3 runs 13 residues. The trim removed 6 bases at V and 9 bases at J, leaving 13 bases unmatched. The CDR3 nucleotides read TGTGCCTGCCAAACACAGACAGGGACCCAAGCTTTCTTT. This codes for CACQTQTGTQAFF.

The chain joins TRBV27 to TRBJ2-7, with TRBD2 as a possible D gene (7 bases). The germline gives CDR1 MNHEY, CDR2 SMNVEV (reference sequence). V was pared by 3 bases and J by 6 bases, with 9 bases between. This CDR3 contains 12 residues. The CDR3 DNA reads TGTGCCAGCAGTTTTGGGGGGGCCGAGCAGTACTTC. Amino acid sequence: CASSFGGAEQYF.

V gene TRBV15 combines with J gene TRBJ2-3; weak D call: TRBD2 (6 bases). Trimming took 6 bases from V and 0 from J, leaving 13 bases between them. From germline, CDR1 is LNHNV and CDR2 YYDKDF (reference sequence). The CDR3 loop spans 15 amino acids. Here the CDR3 reads CATSKGGSSTDTQYF. For the CDR3, the DNA is TGTGCCACCAGTAAAGGAGGGTCTAGCACAGATACGCAGTATTTT.

The chain joins TRBV5-1 to TRBJ1-5; D gene ambiguous. V dropped 0 bases and J dropped 4 bases, with 5 bases sitting between them. Germline assignment: CDR1 SGHRS and CDR2 YFSETQ. The CDR3 has 13 amino acids. CDR3: CASSLDRNQPQHF. CDR3 nucleotide sequence: TGCGCCAGCAGCTTGGACCGGAATCAGCCCCAGCATTTT.

CDR3 bases: TGTGCCAGCAGCTTAGAGCGAGGGGGCCATCCAGAGACCCAGTACTTC. Translated: CASSLERGGHPETQYF. The chain combines TRBV7-9 with TRBJ2-5; 7 bases map to TRBD1. The CDR3 is 16 residues long. CDR1 is SEHNR and CDR2 is FQNEAQ in the germline V gene (reference sequence). Trimming cost V 1 base and J 4 bases; bases outside gene matches: 9.

The chain couples TRBV18 to TRBJ2-7, with 9 bases lining up with TRBD1. V lost 3 bases to trimming and J lost 3 bases; unmatched junction nucleotides: 3. The CDR3 has 14 residues. The germline V gene encodes CDR1 KGHSH and CDR2 LQKENI. The CDR3 DNA reads as TGTGCCAGCTCACCCACAGGGGGCGTCTACGAGCAGTACTTC. Translating it yields CASSPTGGVYEQYF.